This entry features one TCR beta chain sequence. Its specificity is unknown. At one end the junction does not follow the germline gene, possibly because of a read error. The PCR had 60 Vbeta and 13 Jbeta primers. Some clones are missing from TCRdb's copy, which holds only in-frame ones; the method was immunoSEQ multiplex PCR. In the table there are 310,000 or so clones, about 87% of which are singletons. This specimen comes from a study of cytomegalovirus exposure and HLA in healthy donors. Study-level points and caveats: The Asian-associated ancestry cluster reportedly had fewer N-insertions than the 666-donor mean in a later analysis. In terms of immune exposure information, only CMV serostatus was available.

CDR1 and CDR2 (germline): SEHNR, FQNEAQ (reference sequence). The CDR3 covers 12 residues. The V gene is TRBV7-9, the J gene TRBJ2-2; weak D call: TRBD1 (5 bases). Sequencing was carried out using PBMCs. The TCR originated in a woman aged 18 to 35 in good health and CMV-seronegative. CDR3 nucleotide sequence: TGTTCCAGCTTTACAGGCCGCTGGGAGCTGTTTTTT. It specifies CSSFTGRWELFF.